This TCR beta chain was found in a study of T cell responses to AZD1222 COVID-19 vaccine. This clone was found once. Its cognate antigen is unknown. Sequenced by immunoSEQ multiplex PCR; TCRdb stores in-frame clones only, minus some. The data contain over 100,000 clones, approximately 84% of them singletons. Study-wide results and limits: There were mostly white British donors and more females than males, and clonal diversity was possibly underestimated.

Germline V gene lookup returns CDR1 KGHDR and CDR2 SFDVKD. The V segment lost 4 bases and the J segment 2 bases; nucleotides outside the gene matches: 13. The CDR3 totals 19 residues. This receptor was identified in an adult in good health. The sequenced sample was peripheral blood, obtained on day 0 of AZD1222 vaccination. V usage is TRBV24-1 and J usage is TRBJ2-6; 7 bases are shared with TRBD1. This chain's CDR3 is CATSDPGQYGPAGANVLTF. The CDR3 nucleotides are TGTGCCACCAGTGACCCGGGACAGTATGGACCGGCTGGGGCCAACGTCCTGACTTTC.